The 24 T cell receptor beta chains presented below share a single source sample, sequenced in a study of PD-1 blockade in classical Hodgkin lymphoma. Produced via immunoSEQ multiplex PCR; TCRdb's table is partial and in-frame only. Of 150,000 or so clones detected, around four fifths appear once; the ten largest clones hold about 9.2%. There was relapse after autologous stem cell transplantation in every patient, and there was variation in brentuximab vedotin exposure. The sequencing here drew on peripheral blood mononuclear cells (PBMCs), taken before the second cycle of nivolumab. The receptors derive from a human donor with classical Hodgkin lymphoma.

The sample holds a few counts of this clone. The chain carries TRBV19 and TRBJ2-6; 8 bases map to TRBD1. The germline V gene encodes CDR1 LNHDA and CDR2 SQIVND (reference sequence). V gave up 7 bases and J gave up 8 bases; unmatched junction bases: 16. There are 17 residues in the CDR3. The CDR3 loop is CASTTLRGGQASNVLTF. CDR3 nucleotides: TGTGCCAGTACCACACTCCGAGGGGGACAGGCGTCCAACGTCCTGACTTTC.

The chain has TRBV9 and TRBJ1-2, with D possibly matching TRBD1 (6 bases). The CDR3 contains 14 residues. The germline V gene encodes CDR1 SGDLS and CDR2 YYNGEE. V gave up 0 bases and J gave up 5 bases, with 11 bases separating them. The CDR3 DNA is TGTGCCAGCAGCGTAGAACAGGGCAGGTATGGCTACACCTTC. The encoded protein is CASSVEQGRYGYTF.

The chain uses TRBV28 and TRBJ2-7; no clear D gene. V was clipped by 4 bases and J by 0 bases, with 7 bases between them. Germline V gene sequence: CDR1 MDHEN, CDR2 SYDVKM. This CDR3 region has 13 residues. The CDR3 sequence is CASSWYSSYEQYF. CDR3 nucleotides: TGTGCCAGCAGTTGGTATAGCTCCTACGAGCAGTACTTC.

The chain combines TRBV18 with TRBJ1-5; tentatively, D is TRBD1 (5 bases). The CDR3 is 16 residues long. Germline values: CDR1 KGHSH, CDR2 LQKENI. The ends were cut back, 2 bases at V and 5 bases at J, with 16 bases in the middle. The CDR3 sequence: CASSPEGLRTHQPQHF. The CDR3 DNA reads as TGTGCCAGCTCACCAGAGGGGCTCAGGACCCATCAGCCCCAGCATTTT. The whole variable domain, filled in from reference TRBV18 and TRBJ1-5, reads NAGVMQNPRHLVRRRGQEARLRCSPMKGHSHVYWYRQLPEEGLKFMVYLQKENIIDESGMPKERFSAEFPKEGPSILRIQQVVRGDSAAYFCASSPEGLRTHQPQHFGDGTRLSIL.

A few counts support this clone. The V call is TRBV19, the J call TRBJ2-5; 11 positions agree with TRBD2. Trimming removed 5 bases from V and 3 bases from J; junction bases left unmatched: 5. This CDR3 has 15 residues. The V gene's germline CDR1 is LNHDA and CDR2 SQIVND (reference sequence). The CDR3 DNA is TGTGCCAGTAGTCGACTAGCGGGGTCAGAAGAGACCCAGTACTTC. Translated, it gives CASSRLAGSEETQYF. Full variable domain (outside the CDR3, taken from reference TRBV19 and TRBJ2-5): DGGITQSPKYLFRKEGQNVTLSCEQNLNHDAMYWYRQDPGQGLRLIYYSQIVNDFQKGDIAEGYSVSREKKESFPLTVTSAQKNPTAFYLCASSRLAGSEETQYFGPGTRLLVL.

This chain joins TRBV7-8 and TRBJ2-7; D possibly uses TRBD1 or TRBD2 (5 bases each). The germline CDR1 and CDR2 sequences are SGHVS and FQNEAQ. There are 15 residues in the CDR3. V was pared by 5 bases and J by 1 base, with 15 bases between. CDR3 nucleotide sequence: TGTGCCAGCAGCAACCGGGACCGAGGATCCTACGAGCAGTACTTC. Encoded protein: CASSNRDRGSYEQYF. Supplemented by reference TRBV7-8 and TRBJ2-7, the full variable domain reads GAGVSQSPRYKVAKRGQDVALRCDPISGHVSLFWYQQALGQGPEFLTYFQNEAQLDKSGLPSDRFFAERPEGSVSTLKIQRTQQEDSAVYLCASSNRDRGSYEQYFGPGTRLTVT.

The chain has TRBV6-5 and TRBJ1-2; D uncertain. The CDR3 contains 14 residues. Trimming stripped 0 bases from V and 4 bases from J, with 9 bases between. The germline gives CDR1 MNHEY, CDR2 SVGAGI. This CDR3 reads CASSYSSVIYGYTF. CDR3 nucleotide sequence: TGTGCCAGCAGTTACTCGTCGGTGATCTATGGCTACACCTTC.

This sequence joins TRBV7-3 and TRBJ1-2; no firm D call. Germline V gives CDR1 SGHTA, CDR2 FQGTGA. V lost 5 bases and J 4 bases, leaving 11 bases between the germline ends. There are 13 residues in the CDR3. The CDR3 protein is CASSPDQGYGYTF. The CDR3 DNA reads TGTGCCAGCAGCCCCGACCAAGGCTATGGCTACACCTTC.

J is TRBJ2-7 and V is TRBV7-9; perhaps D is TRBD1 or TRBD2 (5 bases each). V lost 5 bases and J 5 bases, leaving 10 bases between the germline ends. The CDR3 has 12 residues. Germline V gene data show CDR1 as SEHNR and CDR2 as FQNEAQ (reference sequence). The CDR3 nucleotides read TGTGCCAGCAGCCCTGGGACCCACGAGCAGTACTTC. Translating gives CASSPGTHEQYF.

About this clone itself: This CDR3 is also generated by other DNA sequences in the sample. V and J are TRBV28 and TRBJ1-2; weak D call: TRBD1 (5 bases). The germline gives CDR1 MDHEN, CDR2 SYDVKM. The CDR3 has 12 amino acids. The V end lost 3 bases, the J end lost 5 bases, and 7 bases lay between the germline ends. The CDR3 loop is CASSFGGYGYTF. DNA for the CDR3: TGTGCCAGCAGTTTTGGGGGGTATGGCTACACCTTC.

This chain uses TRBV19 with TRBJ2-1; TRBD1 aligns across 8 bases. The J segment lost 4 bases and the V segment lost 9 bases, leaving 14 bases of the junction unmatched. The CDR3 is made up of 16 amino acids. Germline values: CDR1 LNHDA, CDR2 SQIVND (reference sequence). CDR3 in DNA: TGTGCCAGCAGCCGTTACCCCGGGACAGGATACAATGAGCAGTTCTTC. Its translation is CASSRYPGTGYNEQFF. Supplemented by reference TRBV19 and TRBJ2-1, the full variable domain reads DGGITQSPKYLFRKEGQNVTLSCEQNLNHDAMYWYRQDPGQGLRLIYYSQIVNDFQKGDIAEGYSVSREKKESFPLTVTSAQKNPTAFYLCASSRYPGTGYNEQFFGPGTRLTVL.

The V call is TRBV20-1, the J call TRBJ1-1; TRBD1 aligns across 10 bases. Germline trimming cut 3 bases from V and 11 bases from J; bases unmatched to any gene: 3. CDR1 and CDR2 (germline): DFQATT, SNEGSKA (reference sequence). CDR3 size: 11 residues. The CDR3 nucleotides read TGCAGTGCTAGTTTGGGACAGGGGGCTTTCTTT. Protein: CSASLGQGAFF.

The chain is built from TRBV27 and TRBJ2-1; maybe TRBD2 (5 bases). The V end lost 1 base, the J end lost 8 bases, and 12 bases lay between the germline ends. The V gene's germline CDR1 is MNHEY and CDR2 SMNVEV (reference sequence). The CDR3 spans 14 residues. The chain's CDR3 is CASSLLASPHEQFF. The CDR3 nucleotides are TGTGCCAGCAGTTTATTGGCTAGCCCCCATGAGCAGTTCTTC.

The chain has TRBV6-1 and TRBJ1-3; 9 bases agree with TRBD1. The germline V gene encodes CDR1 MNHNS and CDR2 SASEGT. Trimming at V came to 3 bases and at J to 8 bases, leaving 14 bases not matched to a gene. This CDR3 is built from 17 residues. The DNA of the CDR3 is TGTGCCAGCAGTGATCTGCCCGGGACAGGGTTTGGGGACACCATATATTTT. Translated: CASSDLPGTGFGDTIYF.

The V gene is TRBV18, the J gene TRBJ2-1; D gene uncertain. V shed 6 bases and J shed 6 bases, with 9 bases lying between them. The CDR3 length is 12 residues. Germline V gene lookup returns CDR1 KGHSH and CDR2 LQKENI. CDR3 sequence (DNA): TGTGCCAGCTCCCCCGTGGGCAATGAGCAGTTCTTC. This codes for CASSPVGNEQFF.

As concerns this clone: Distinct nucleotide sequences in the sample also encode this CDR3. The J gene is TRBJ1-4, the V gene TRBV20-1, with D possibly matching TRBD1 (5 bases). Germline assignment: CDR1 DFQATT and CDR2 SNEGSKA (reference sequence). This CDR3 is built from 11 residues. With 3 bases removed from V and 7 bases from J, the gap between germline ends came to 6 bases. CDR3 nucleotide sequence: TGCAGTGCTAGGGGGGTTGAAAAACTGTTTTTT. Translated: CSARGVEKLFF.

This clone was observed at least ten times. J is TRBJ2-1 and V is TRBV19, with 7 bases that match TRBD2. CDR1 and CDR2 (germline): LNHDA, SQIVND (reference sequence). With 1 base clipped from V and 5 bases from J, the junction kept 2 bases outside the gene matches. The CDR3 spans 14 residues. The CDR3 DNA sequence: TGTGCCAGTAGTATAGTTGCGGGGGACAATGAGCAGTTCTTC. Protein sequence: CASSIVAGDNEQFF.

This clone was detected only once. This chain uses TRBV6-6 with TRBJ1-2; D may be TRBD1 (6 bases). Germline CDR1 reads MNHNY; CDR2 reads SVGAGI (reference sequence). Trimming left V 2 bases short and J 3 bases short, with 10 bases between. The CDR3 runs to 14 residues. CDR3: CASSYAAGDYGYTF. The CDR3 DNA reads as TGTGCCAGCAGTTACGCAGCAGGGGACTATGGCTACACCTTC.

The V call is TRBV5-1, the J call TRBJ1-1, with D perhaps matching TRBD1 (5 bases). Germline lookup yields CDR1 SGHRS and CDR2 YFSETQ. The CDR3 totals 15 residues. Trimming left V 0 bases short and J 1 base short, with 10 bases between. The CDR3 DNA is TGCGCCAGCAGCTTGGCCGGGACGGGGAACACTGAAGCTTTCTTT. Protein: CASSLAGTGNTEAFF.

CDR3 loop: CASSRDSFSNQPQHF. CDR3 coding DNA: TGCGCCAGCAGTCGAGACAGTTTTAGCAATCAGCCCCAGCATTTT. The V and J genes are TRBV5-1 and TRBJ1-5, with D possibly being TRBD1 (5 bases). V lost 5 bases and J lost 0, with 12 bases in between. The CDR3 length is 15 residues. Germline loops: CDR1 SGHRS, CDR2 YFSETQ.

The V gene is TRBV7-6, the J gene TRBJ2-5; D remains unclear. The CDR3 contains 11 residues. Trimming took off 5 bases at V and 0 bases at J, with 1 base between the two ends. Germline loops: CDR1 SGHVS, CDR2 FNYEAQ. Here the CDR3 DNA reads TGTGCCAGCAGCGACCAAGAGACCCAGTACTTC. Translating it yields CASSDQETQYF.

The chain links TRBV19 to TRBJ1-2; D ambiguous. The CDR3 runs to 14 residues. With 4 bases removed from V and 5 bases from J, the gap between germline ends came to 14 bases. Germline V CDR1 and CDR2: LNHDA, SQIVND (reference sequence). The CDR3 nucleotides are TGTGCCAGTAGTACCCGGACTAGGTTTTATGGCTACACCTTC. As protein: CASSTRTRFYGYTF. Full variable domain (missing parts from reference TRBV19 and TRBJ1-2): DGGITQSPKYLFRKEGQNVTLSCEQNLNHDAMYWYRQDPGQGLRLIYYSQIVNDFQKGDIAEGYSVSREKKESFPLTVTSAQKNPTAFYLCASSTRTRFYGYTFGSGTRLTVV.

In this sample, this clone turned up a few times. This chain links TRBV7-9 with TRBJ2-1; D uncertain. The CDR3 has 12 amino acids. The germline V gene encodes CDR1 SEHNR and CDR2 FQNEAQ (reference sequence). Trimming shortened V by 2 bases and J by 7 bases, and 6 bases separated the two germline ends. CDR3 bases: TGTGCCAGCAGCTTAAAGGTGAATGAGCAGTTCTTC. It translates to CASSLKVNEQFF.

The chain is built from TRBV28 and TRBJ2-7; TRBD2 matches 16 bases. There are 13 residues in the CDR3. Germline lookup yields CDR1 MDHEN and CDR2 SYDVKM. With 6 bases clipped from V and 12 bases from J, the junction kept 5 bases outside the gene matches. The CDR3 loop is CASRRGLAGGMYF. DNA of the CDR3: TGTGCCAGCAGACGGGGACTAGCGGGAGGGATGTACTTC.